One sample yielded the 17 T cell receptor beta chains listed below, sequenced in a study of T cell responses to AZD1222 COVID-19 vaccine. Using immunoSEQ multiplex PCR, the repertoire was profiled, and TCRdb retains in-frame clones only, with some absent. The sample has about 75,000 clones, around 89% seen once; the top ten hold over 8%. The material was peripheral blood, obtained 28 days after the second dose of the MenACWY control vaccine. The receptors derive from an adult who received the MenACWY meningococcal vaccine as a control.

The chain links TRBV4-3 to TRBJ1-5; D gene uncertain. The CDR3 is made up of 13 amino acids. V was trimmed by 0 bases and J by 4 bases, leaving 4 bases between them. Germline V gene lookup returns CDR1 LGHNA and CDR2 YSLEER. The CDR3 DNA reads TGCGCCAGCAGCCAAGAACGGAATCAGCCCCAGCATTTT. Amino acids: CASSQERNQPQHF.

The rearrangement links TRBV28 to TRBJ2-5; D assignment may be TRBD1 or TRBD2 (5 bases each). Germline values: CDR1 MDHEN, CDR2 SYDVKM. There are 15 residues in the CDR3. Trimming took off 6 bases at V and 2 bases at J, with 16 bases between the two ends. The CDR3 DNA sequence: TGTGCCAGCAGCCTCCAGGGAGAGGGACAAGAGACCCAGTACTTC. Encoded protein: CASSLQGEGQETQYF.

This clone showed up just once. The gene calls are TRBV28 and TRBJ1-5; no reliable D call. The CDR3 length is 11 residues. The germline V gene has CDR1 MDHEN and CDR2 SYDVKM. V lost 7 bases, J lost 1 base, and 2 bases lay in between. The CDR3 nucleotides are TGTGCCAGCAACAGCAATCAGCCCCAGCATTTT. This gives the protein CASNSNQPQHF.

This clone has just one count. V usage is TRBV6-5 and J usage is TRBJ1-2, with 10 bases matching TRBD1. Germline-derived CDR1 and CDR2 are MNHEY and SVGAGI. Trimming took 4 bases from V and 5 from J; bases not matched to a gene: 10. The CDR3 contains 16 residues. CDR3 in DNA: TGTGCCAGCAGTTCGGGACAGGGGATCCTTAGTTATGGCTACACCTTC. It codes for CASSSGQGILSYGYTF.

This clone has a single count. The chain uses TRBV30 and TRBJ2-2; D remains unclear. The CDR3 is 14 amino acids. Germline CDR1 is GTSNPN and CDR2 is SVGIG (reference sequence). With 3 bases removed from V and 6 bases from J, the gap between germline ends came to 14 bases. DNA of the CDR3: TGTGCCTGGAGCGGAGAGGAGAAGGCCGGGGAGCTGTTTTTT. Translating gives CAWSGEEKAGELFF.

The rearrangement uses TRBV28 and TRBJ1-3; no clear D gene. The CDR3 is made up of 14 amino acids. Germline CDR1 is MDHEN and CDR2 is SYDVKM. The V gene lost 5 bases and the J gene lost 5 bases, with 13 bases spanning the gap. As DNA, the CDR3 is TGTGCCAGCAGTCCCTCGGACGTACGAAACACCATATATTTT. Translation gives CASSPSDVRNTIYF.

The DNA of the CDR3 is TGTGCCAGCAACCGTTACAATGAGCAGTTCTTC. Its translation is CASNRYNEQFF. The chain links TRBV2 to TRBJ2-1, with no clear D. The CDR3 is 11 residues long. Between the trimmed V and J ends, which lost 7 bases and 4 bases, there was a span of 5 bases. Germline assignment: CDR1 SNHLY and CDR2 FYNNEI.

The chain is built from TRBV5-5 and TRBJ2-2; weak D call: TRBD1 (6 bases). The V and J ends lost 3 bases and 6 bases respectively, with 9 bases between them. Germline assignment: CDR1 SGHKS and CDR2 YYEKEE (reference sequence). The CDR3 totals 13 residues. DNA of the CDR3: TGTGCCAGCAGCTCCAGGGGATCCGGGGAGCTGTTTTTT. The encoded protein is CASSSRGSGELFF.

V is TRBV6-2 or TRBV6-3 and J is TRBJ2-3; D gene ambiguous. V lost 2 bases, J lost 6 bases, and 18 bases lay in between. Germline V lookup: CDR1 MNHEY, CDR2 SVGEGT. CDR3 size: 16 residues. This chain's CDR3 is CASSYLPTTSRDTQYF. The CDR3 region has the DNA TGTGCCAGCAGTTACCTCCCTACCACTTCAAGGGATACGCAGTATTTT.

The chain recombines TRBV7-3 with TRBJ1-3, with a weak D call TRBD1 (6 bases). CDR3 length equals 15 residues. The germline CDR1 and CDR2 sequences are SGHTA and FQGTGA. The germline V and J ends were trimmed by 5 bases and 3 bases, with 14 bases remaining between them. CDR3 loop: CASSKNQGHGNTIYF. The CDR3 nucleotides read TGTGCCAGCAGCAAGAACCAGGGACATGGAAACACCATATATTTT.

The rearrangement uses TRBV4-2 and TRBJ2-7; 8 nucleotides line up with TRBD1. Unmatched junction bases numbered 7, after V lost 0 bases and J lost 9 bases. The CDR3 contains 14 residues. CDR1 and CDR2 (germline): LGHNA, YNFKEQ. CDR3 bases: TGTGCCAGCAGCCAAGAGGGACAGGAGACACGGCAGTACTTC. Protein product: CASSQEGQETRQYF.

The chain recombines TRBV19 with TRBJ1-1; 9 bases fit TRBD1. The CDR3 loop spans 14 amino acids. Germline CDR1 reads LNHDA; CDR2 reads SQIVND (reference sequence). Trimming cost V 4 bases and J 3 bases; bases outside gene matches: 3. The CDR3 loop reads CASSRTGVDTEAFF. The CDR3 DNA reads as TGTGCCAGTAGTAGGACAGGGGTAGACACTGAAGCTTTCTTT.

This chain's CDR3 is CAWRPRTTPSSGNTIYF. The CDR3 DNA is TGTGCCTGGAGACCTAGGACTACACCAAGCTCTGGAAACACCATATATTTT. The chain employs TRBV30 and TRBJ1-3; D not certain. Trimming left V 3 bases short and J 0 bases short, with 18 bases between. Per germline, CDR1 GTSNPN and CDR2 SVGIG (reference sequence). This CDR3 is built from 17 residues.

This chain joins TRBV5-1 and TRBJ2-2; TRBD2 matches 8 bases. The CDR3 has 17 residues. The J segment lost 5 bases and the V segment lost 0 bases, leaving 9 bases of the junction unmatched. The germline CDR1 and CDR2 sequences are SGHRS and YFSETQ. Here the CDR3 reads CASSLGTSSTGTGELFF. The CDR3 nucleotides read TGCGCCAGCAGCTTGGGGACTAGCTCAACGGGAACCGGGGAGCTGTTTTTT.

The rearrangement uses TRBV28 and TRBJ1-5, with D possibly being TRBD1 (5 bases). Deletions cut 3 bases from V and 7 bases from J, with 10 bases between. Looked up from germline, CDR1 is MDHEN and CDR2 is SYDVKM. The CDR3 has 13 amino acids. For the CDR3, the DNA is TGTGCCAGCAGTTTTTCGGGGGACCAGCCCCAGCATTTT. Translation: CASSFSGDQPQHF.

The V gene is TRBV1, the J gene TRBJ1-2; the table calls TRBD1, which could not be checked here. TRBV1 is designated a pseudogene. The CDR3 spans 20 residues. The CDR3 is CTSSQARSTGTPPSGYGYTF. The CDR3 nucleotides are TGCACCAGCAGCCAAGCCCGATCAACCGGGACACCACCAAGTGGGTATGGCTACACCTTC.

J is TRBJ2-7 and V is TRBV9, with 10 bases lining up with TRBD2. Germline V lookup: CDR1 SGDLS, CDR2 YYNGEE. J was trimmed by 1 base and V by 3 bases; bases with no gene match: 1. The CDR3 has 14 residues. This CDR3 is CASSGTSGSYEQYF. The CDR3 DNA follows: TGTGCCAGCAGCGGGACTAGCGGTTCCTACGAGCAGTACTTC.